The 19 T cell receptor beta chains listed next were all sequenced from one sample in a study of breast tumors, draining lymph nodes, adjacent tissues. From the multiplex PCR reads, TCRdb called clonotypes with MiXCR, one entry per CDR3 protein. The table lists around 300,000 distinct CDR3 sequences, around 30% of them singletons, with around 1% in the top ten. Breast cancer patients provided tissue from their axillary draining lymph nodes. The sample was axillary lymph node tissue. The receptor set was obtained from a female donor with breast cancer. Some clones in this sample may be carry-over from other donors' samples.

On this clonotype: A much bigger clone sits one base away, suggesting this may be a read error. The chain carries TRBV5-1 and TRBJ2-2, with a tentative D call TRBD2 (6 bases). Germline V lookup: CDR1 SGHRS, CDR2 YFSETQ. The CDR3 spans 13 residues. CDR3 nucleotides: TGTGCCAGCAGCTGGGGCGTTGGCGGGGACCTGTTTTTT. Amino acids: CASSWGVGGDLFF.

The rearrangement uses TRBV19 and TRBJ1-5; 7 nucleotides align to TRBD1. This CDR3 is built from 14 residues. Germline lookup yields CDR1 LNHDA and CDR2 SQIVND (reference sequence). V lost 3 bases to trimming and J lost 6 bases; unmatched junction nucleotides: 5. In DNA, the CDR3 is TGTGCCAGTAGTATCCAGGGGGAAGGTCAGCCCCAGCATTTT. It specifies CASSIQGEGQPQHF.

This rearrangement joins TRBV20-1 to TRBJ1-4; a weak D match, TRBD1 (5 bases). CDR1 is DFQATT, CDR2 SNEGSKA, per germline (reference sequence). Trimming left V 0 bases short and J 10 bases short, with 15 bases between. This CDR3 has 14 amino acids. As DNA, the CDR3 is TGCAGTGCTAGAGATGCTAGCGGGAGGGGAAAACTGTTTTTT. Residues: CSARDASGRGKLFF.

Concerning this clonotype itself: This may be a read error, as it is one base from a much larger clone. The rearrangement joins TRBV20-1 to TRBJ2-2, with 8 bases matching TRBD1. The CDR3 totals 16 residues. Germline V gene sequence: CDR1 DFQATT, CDR2 SNEGSKA (reference sequence). Trimming removed 1 base from V and 2 bases from J; junction bases left unmatched: 6. The CDR3 DNA is TGCAGTGCTAGAGCCCCCAGGGGGCTTAACACCGGGGAGCTGTTTTTT. This gives the protein CSARAPRGLNTGELFF.

This clonotype has a count of ten or more. The chain recombines TRBV15 with TRBJ1-3, with no clear D. Trimming left V 0 bases short and J 4 bases short, with 10 bases between. The CDR3 length is 15 residues. CDR1 LNHNV and CDR2 YYDKDF come from the germline V gene (reference sequence). CDR3 coding DNA: TGTGCCACCAGCAGAGAAAGGGTCGTCGGAAACACCATATATTTT. Translation: CATSRERVVGNTIYF.

This clonotype was detected many times. V usage is TRBV7-2 and J usage is TRBJ1-3; D remains unclear. Trimming took off 4 bases at V and 4 bases at J, with 14 bases between the two ends. Germline V lookup: CDR1 SGHTA, CDR2 FQGNSA. The length of the CDR3 is 15 residues. The CDR3 here is CASSSIAALGNTIYF. The DNA for the CDR3 is TGTGCCAGCAGCTCCATCGCTGCCTTGGGAAACACCATATATTTT.

Only a few counts were recorded for this clonotype. A much larger clone differs by one base, so this may be a read error. The chain employs TRBV4-2 and TRBJ1-2; D perhaps matches TRBD1 (5 bases). V was trimmed by 0 bases and J by 8 bases, leaving 16 bases between them. CDR1 is LGHNA, CDR2 YNFKEQ, per germline. The CDR3 totals 15 residues. The CDR3 DNA is TGTGCCAGCAGCCAAGACCAACGGGGGGGGAGAGGCTACACCTTC. Its translation: CASSQDQRGGRGYTF.

This clonotype showed up many times. DNA of the CDR3: TGTGCCACCCGGAGGCAGGCGGAATCCTACGAGCAGTACTTC. This encodes CATRRQAESYEQYF. J is TRBJ2-7 and V is TRBV19; TRBD2 might be the D (5 bases). In germline, CDR1 is LNHDA, CDR2 SQIVND (reference sequence). Trimming shortened V by 10 bases and J by 1 base, and 17 bases separated the two germline ends. This CDR3 comprises 14 residues. The full variable domain, its missing parts supplied by reference TRBV19 and TRBJ2-7, is DGGITQSPKYLFRKEGQNVTLSCEQNLNHDAMYWYRQDPGQGLRLIYYSQIVNDFQKGDIAEGYSVSREKKESFPLTVTSAQKNPTAFYLCATRRQAESYEQYFGPGTRLTVT.

This clonotype was seen a few times. A much larger clone is a single base away; this may be a read error. This rearrangement joins TRBV11-2 to TRBJ2-5, with D perhaps matching TRBD2 (6 bases). Trimming stripped 5 bases from V and 2 bases from J, with 18 bases between. The CDR3 loop spans 16 amino acids. Germline V gene sequence: CDR1 SGHAT, CDR2 FQNNGV. CDR3 in amino acids: CASSPRLGTKQETQYF. CDR3 nucleotides: TGTGCCAGCAGCCCCCGACTAGGAACTAAACAAGAGACCCAGTACTTC.

Comments on this clonotype: This may stem from a read error, because a much larger clone lies one nucleotide away. The chain combines TRBV5-1 with TRBJ2-1; tentatively, D is TRBD2 (6 bases). Germline V gene sequence: CDR1 SGHRS, CDR2 YFSETQ. This CDR3 comprises 13 residues. CDR3 sequence (DNA): TGCGCCAGCAGCTACGAACAGGCCCGGGAGCCGTTCTTC. Its protein product is CASSYEQAREPFF.

The chain uses TRBV27 and TRBJ2-7; D is undetermined. The CDR3 consists of 14 residues. Germline V CDR1 and CDR2: MNHEY, SMNVEV (reference sequence). Deletions cut 2 bases from V and 4 bases from J, with 12 bases between. Here the CDR3 reads CASSLGLVGYEQYF. The DNA of the CDR3 is TGTGCCAGCAGTTTAGGGCTAGTTGGGTACGAGCAGTACTTC.

This clonotype was observed at least ten times. The chain employs TRBV7-9 and TRBJ2-5; D might be TRBD2 (7 bases). Trimming took 4 bases from V and 5 from J, leaving 20 bases between them. The CDR3 covers 16 residues. The germline V gene encodes CDR1 SEHNR and CDR2 FQNEAQ (reference sequence). The CDR3 nucleotides read TGTGCCAGCAGCTCCACCTTTGAGGGAGGGGGTGAGACCCAGTACTTC. Encoded protein: CASSSTFEGGGETQYF.

This clonotype was seen at least ten times. The genes are TRBV6-5 and TRBJ2-7; 7 bases are a match to TRBD1. Per the germline V gene, CDR1 is MNHEY and CDR2 is SVGAGI. CDR3 size: 13 residues. Trimming took 2 bases from V and 6 from J; bases not matched to a gene: 4. CDR3 coding DNA: TGTGCCAGCAGTTACACGCCAGGGGGCGAGCAGTACTTC. As protein: CASSYTPGGEQYF.

This clonotype was picked up many times. The chain uses TRBV10-3 and TRBJ2-7; TRBD2 agrees at 8 bases. J lost 3 bases, V lost 4 bases, and 5 bases had no gene match. This CDR3 spans 14 amino acids. Germline CDR1 and CDR2: ENHRY and SYGVKD. CDR3 DNA: TGTGCCATCAGTGGGAGCGGGAGCGACTACGAGCAGTACTTC. It yields the protein CAISGSGSDYEQYF.

There are many counts of this clonotype. The chain employs TRBV5-1 and TRBJ2-3; possible D gene TRBD1, 6 bases. V was cut by 2 bases and J by 4 bases, with 11 bases left in between. From germline, CDR1 is SGHRS and CDR2 YFSETQ. The CDR3 has 14 amino acids. CDR3 amino acids: CASSFKGGPDTQYF. The CDR3, as DNA: TGCGCCAGCAGCTTCAAAGGGGGACCAGATACGCAGTATTTT.

This clonotype has ten or more counts. The V and J genes are TRBV12-3 or TRBV12-4 and TRBJ2-7; tentatively, D is TRBD2 (6 bases). V gave up 6 bases and J gave up 6 bases, with 27 bases separating them. CDR3 length equals 17 residues. The CDR3 coding sequence is TGTGCCAGCAGCCCTAAAGCAGGAGGGCAGCCCCGATCCGAGCAGTACTTC. Translated: CASSPKAGGQPRSEQYF.

This clonotype was seen at least ten times. The J gene is TRBJ1-5, the V gene TRBV18; no clear D gene. V was shortened by 2 bases and J by 5 bases, with 4 bases between the two germline ends. The CDR3 length is 12 residues. Germline lookup yields CDR1 KGHSH and CDR2 LQKENI. CDR3 sequence: CASSPTHQPQHF. DNA of the CDR3: TGTGCCAGCTCACCAACTCATCAGCCCCAGCATTTT.

The table lists this clonotype with many counts. The chain couples TRBV30 to TRBJ1-2; tentatively, D is TRBD1 (6 bases). CDR1 and CDR2 (germline): GTSNPN, SVGIG (reference sequence). Trimming shortened V by 2 bases and J by 7 bases, and 14 bases separated the two germline ends. CDR3 size: 13 residues. CDR3 DNA sequence: TGTGCCTGGAGTCTACCAGGGGCGGGTGGCTACACCTTC. Amino acids: CAWSLPGAGGYTF.

This clonotype was seen more than once but under ten times. The chain joins TRBV12-3 or TRBV12-4 to TRBJ1-1; D remains unclear. V was shortened by 2 bases and J by 4 bases, with 11 bases between the two germline ends. The CDR3 runs 14 residues. CDR3: CASSLRGEGTEAFF. CDR3 sequence (DNA): TGTGCCAGCAGTTTACGGGGTGAGGGCACTGAAGCTTTCTTT.